This T cell receptor beta chain was captured by sequencing in a study of shared clonotypes between healthy human individuals. V lost 1 base and J 3 bases, leaving 6 bases between the germline ends. Germline V gene lookup returns CDR1 MDHEN and CDR2 SYDVKM. The CDR3 loop spans 13 amino acids. Naive-designated CD8 cells lacked CD45RO, were positively enriched for CCR7, and omitted terminally differentiated effector memory CD45RA+ cells. Turning to this clone: Other nucleotide sequences from this sample produce the same CDR3.

Per sorted-subset replicate PCR, input was 150 to 250 ng DNA, representing around 29,000 T cell genomes. The repertoire was sequenced with immunoSEQ multiplex PCR; TCRdb's copy has only in-frame clones and lacks some. Among roughly 2,000,000 clones listed, around 96% were seen once. Sequencing was done on a sample of naive CD8+ T cells sorted from blood. The origin of this receptor is a man in his late teens or twenties in good health. The chain links TRBV28 to TRBJ1-1; TRBD1 might be the D (6 bases). The CDR3 loop reads CASSLSGDTEAFF. The CDR3, as DNA: TGTGCCAGCAGTTTATCAGGGGACACTGAAGCTTTCTTT. The full variable domain, completed using reference TRBV28 and TRBJ1-1, is DVKVTQSSRYLVKRTGEKVFLECVQDMDHENMFWYRQDPGLGLRLIYFSYDVKMKEKGDIPEGYSVSREKKERFSLILESASTNQTSMYLCASSLSGDTEAFFGQGTRLTVV.